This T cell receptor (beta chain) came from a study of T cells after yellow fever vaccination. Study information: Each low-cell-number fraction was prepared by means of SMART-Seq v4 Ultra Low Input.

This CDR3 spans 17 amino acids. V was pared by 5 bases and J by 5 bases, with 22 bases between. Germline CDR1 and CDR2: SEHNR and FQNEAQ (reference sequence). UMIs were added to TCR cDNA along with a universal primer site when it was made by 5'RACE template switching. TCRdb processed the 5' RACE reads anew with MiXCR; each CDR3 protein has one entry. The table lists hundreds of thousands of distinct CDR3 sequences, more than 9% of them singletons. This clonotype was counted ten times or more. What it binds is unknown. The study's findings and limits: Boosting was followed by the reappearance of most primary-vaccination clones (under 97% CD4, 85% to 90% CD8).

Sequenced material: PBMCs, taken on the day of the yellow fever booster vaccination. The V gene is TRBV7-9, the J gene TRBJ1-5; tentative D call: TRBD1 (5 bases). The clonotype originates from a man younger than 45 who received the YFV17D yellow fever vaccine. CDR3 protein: CASSPLPGPGRDQPQHF. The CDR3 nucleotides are TGTGCCAGCAGCCCCCTGCCGGGACCGGGCCGGGATCAGCCCCAGCATTTT.